The 18 T cell receptor beta chains below all came from one sample that was sequenced in a study of CD8+CD57+ T cells in acquired aplastic anemia. The use of genomic DNA as template underpinned the TCR beta VDJ and CDR3 profiling. TCRdb analysed the reads with MiXCR anew, one entry per CDR3 protein. This sample yields some 290,000 distinct CDR3 sequences, of which roughly half are seen a single time; 7.5% to 9% belongs to the top ten. The sequenced sample was sorted CD4+, CD8+, or CD8+CD57+ T cells (not recorded which) from PBMCs. These receptors all stem from a human donor with severe aplastic anemia or a healthy control (not recorded which).

The V gene is TRBV7-3, the J gene TRBJ2-7; tentative D call: TRBD1 (6 bases). V was cut by 11 bases and J by 7 bases, with 27 bases left in between. Germline V gene lookup returns CDR1 SGHTA and CDR2 FQGTGA. CDR3 size: 15 residues. CDR3 region: CAWSFDGTLLGEQYF. The CDR3 coding sequence is TGTGCCTGGAGTTTTGACGGGACACTTCTCGGAGAGCAGTACTTC.

The chain combines TRBV29-1 with TRBJ2-1; 10 bases match TRBD2. Germline V gene lookup returns CDR1 SQVTM and CDR2 ANQGSEA. The CDR3 has 14 residues. V shed 4 bases and J 7 bases; nucleotides not matched to a gene: 7. CDR3 DNA: TGCAGCGTTGCGGGTAGCGGGAGGCGGAATGAGCAGTTCTTC. Translated, it gives CSVAGSGRRNEQFF.

V gene TRBV29-1 combines with J gene TRBJ1-1, with D possibly being TRBD1 (5 bases). The germline CDR1 and CDR2 sequences are SQVTM and ANQGSEA. CDR3 length equals 13 residues. V was cut by 7 bases and J by 3 bases, with 15 bases left in between. CDR3 protein: CSGGGRGDTEAFF. CDR3 nucleotide sequence: TGCAGCGGTGGCGGTCGGGGGGACACTGAAGCTTTCTTT.

The genes are TRBV3-1 and TRBJ1-2, with 8 bases identical to TRBD1. This CDR3 contains 15 residues. Looked up from germline, CDR1 is LGHDT and CDR2 is YNNKEL (reference sequence). Trimming at V came to 4 bases and at J to 2 bases, leaving 6 bases not matched to a gene. CDR3 nucleotides: TGTGCCAGCAGCCCCCGGACAGGGCCGAACTATGGCTACACCTTC. Amino acid sequence: CASSPRTGPNYGYTF.

V is TRBV24-1 and J is TRBJ1-3, with a tentative D call TRBD1 (5 bases). The CDR3 covers 16 residues. CDR1 and CDR2 from the germline V gene are KGHDR and SFDVKD. The V and J ends lost 12 bases and 1 base respectively, with 21 bases between them. CDR3 amino acids: CASYSGRPASGNTIYF. For the CDR3, the DNA is TGTGCCTCCTACTCGGGACGGCCGGCATCTGGAAACACCATATATTTT.

The chain combines TRBV9 with TRBJ1-1, with TRBD1 as a possible D gene (5 bases). Trimming left V 6 bases short and J 0 bases short, with 15 bases between. The CDR3 length is 15 residues. CDR1 and CDR2 (germline): SGDLS, YYNGEE. In nucleotides, the CDR3 is TGTGCCAGCACCCCGGGGGGTCGGATGAACACTGAAGCTTTCTTT. The encoded protein is CASTPGGRMNTEAFF. Using reference TRBV9 and TRBJ1-1 for the parts outside the CDR3, the full variable domain is DSGVTQTPKHLITATGQRVTLRCSPRSGDLSVYWYQQSLDQGLQFLIQYYNGEERAKGNILERFSAQQFPDLHSELNLSSLELGDSALYFCASTPGGRMNTEAFFGQGTRLTVV.

This clonotype was recorded at least ten times. The chain links TRBV20-1 to TRBJ1-5; D is ambiguous. Germline-derived CDR1 and CDR2 are DFQATT and SNEGSKA (reference sequence). The CDR3 covers 13 residues. V shed 5 bases and J shed 2 bases, with 10 bases lying between them. The CDR3 DNA sequence: TGCAGTGCTCTCGCAGGTCGCAATCAGCCCCAGCATTTT. This gives the protein CSALAGRNQPQHF.

The chain has TRBV7-2 and TRBJ2-5; 9 bases match TRBD2. Germline V CDR1 and CDR2: SGHTA, FQGNSA. This CDR3 has 15 residues. V shed 3 bases, J shed 2 bases, and the junction held 4 bases outside the gene matches. CDR3 amino acids: CASSLRTSAQETQYF. CDR3 coding DNA: TGTGCCAGCAGCTTGAGGACTAGCGCACAAGAGACCCAGTACTTC.

This clonotype was seen only a few times. A much larger clone sits a single nucleotide away, making a read error possible. The V gene is TRBV7-8, the J gene TRBJ1-5, with D unresolved. CDR3 length: 16 amino acids. Per the germline V gene, CDR1 is SGHVS and CDR2 is FQNEAQ. The CDR3 nucleotides are TGTGCCAGCAGCTTAGCGGGGATGAATAGCGATCAGCCCCAGCATTTT. Residues: CASSLAGMNSDQPQHF.

This clonotype was seen ten or more times. The CDR3 DNA is TGTGCCAGCAGCTTGAGGTGGGGGGGAAGCTCTGGAAACACCATATATTTT. It translates to CASSLRWGGSSGNTIYF. The V gene is TRBV9, the J gene TRBJ1-3; D possibly corresponds to TRBD1 (5 bases). Germline V lookup: CDR1 SGDLS, CDR2 YYNGEE. The CDR3 is 17 amino acids. V lost 4 bases, J lost 0 bases, and 17 bases lay in between.

The chain employs TRBV20-1 and TRBJ2-7, with 9 bases aligning to TRBD1. Germline assignment: CDR1 DFQATT and CDR2 SNEGSKA (reference sequence). With 1 base clipped from V and 4 bases from J, the junction kept 8 bases outside the gene matches. The CDR3 loop spans 15 amino acids. As DNA, the CDR3 is TGCAGTGCTAGAGGGCTTGAGACAGGGGGGTACGAGCAGTACTTC. Its translation: CSARGLETGGYEQYF.

Many counts were recorded for this clonotype. The gene calls are TRBV19 and TRBJ1-1; unclear D gene. This CDR3 is 15 amino acids long. V gave up 5 bases and J gave up 5 bases, with 18 bases separating them. Germline-derived CDR1 and CDR2 are LNHDA and SQIVND (reference sequence). In DNA, the CDR3 is TGTGCCAGTAGTCCGGGGTCCGCCCGCGGAACTGAAGCTTTCTTT. This sequence encodes CASSPGSARGTEAFF.

With respect to this clonotype: A much larger clone lies one base from this, so it may be a read error. Without the conserved terminal phenylalanine or tryptophan, this CDR3 likely stems from a read error. The chain combines TRBV25-1 with TRBJ1-1, with 11 bases fitting TRBD1. Germline assignment: CDR1 MGHDK and CDR2 SYGVNS. With V trimmed by 6 bases and J by 1 base, 10 bases remained unmatched. The CDR3 is 17 residues long. This CDR3 reads CASSQGQGDSSNTEAFS. The CDR3 DNA reads as TGTGCCAGCAGCCAGGGACAGGGGGATTCTTCGAACACTGAAGCTTTCTCT.

This clonotype showed up many times. The chain combines TRBV6-6 with TRBJ1-4; D not certain. The CDR3 loop spans 14 amino acids. Germline assignment: CDR1 MNHNY and CDR2 SVGAGI (reference sequence). V lost 5 bases and J 0 bases, leaving 7 bases between the germline ends. In DNA form, the CDR3 reads TGTGCCAGCAGTGCTAATCCAACTAATGAAAAACTGTTTTTT. Protein sequence: CASSANPTNEKLFF.

The table lists this clonotype with a count of one. The junction differs from germline at one of its ends, possibly a read error. The chain joins TRBV7-2 to TRBJ1-4; no firm D call. This CDR3 is 16 amino acids long. Germline V lookup: CDR1 SGHTA, CDR2 FQGNSA. The CDR3 region is CASSLESDFTNERLFF. The CDR3 coding sequence is TGTGCCAGCAGCTTAGAGAGCGACTTCACTAATGAAAGACTGTTTTTT.

The chain combines TRBV20-1 with TRBJ2-7, with 8 bases aligning to TRBD1. CDR1 is DFQATT, CDR2 SNEGSKA, per germline (reference sequence). With V trimmed by 7 bases and J by 1 base, 6 bases remained unmatched. This CDR3 spans 13 amino acids. CDR3 DNA sequence: TGCAGTGGAGGGACAGGACCTTCCTACGAGCAGTACTTC. Translation: CSGGTGPSYEQYF.

This clonotype has a count of ten or more. The genes are TRBV24-1 and TRBJ2-1, with 10 bases aligning to TRBD1. V shed 5 bases and J 9 bases; nucleotides not matched to a gene: 12. This CDR3 has 16 residues. Germline V gene data show CDR1 as KGHDR and CDR2 as SFDVKD. CDR3: CATSVGGTGEVVEQFF. For the CDR3, the DNA is TGTGCCACCAGTGTAGGTGGGACAGGGGAGGTGGTTGAGCAGTTCTTC.

CDR3 amino acids: CATSRDRALANVLTF. CDR3 in DNA: TGTGCCACCAGCAGAGATCGGGCCCTGGCCAACGTCCTGACTTTC. The V call is TRBV15, the J call TRBJ2-6, with no clear D. CDR1 is LNHNV, CDR2 YYDKDF, per germline (reference sequence). The CDR3 consists of 15 residues. V was trimmed by 0 bases and J by 6 bases, leaving 9 bases between them.